The 14 T cell receptor beta chains listed next were all sequenced from one sample in a study of early T cells in non-severe SARS-CoV-2 infection. TCRdb fed the 5' RACE reads into MiXCR, producing one record per CDR3 protein. The table records 70,000 to 75,000 distinct CDR3 sequences, over 9% of them present only once. Sequences were obtained from whole blood. These TCRs come from an adult who was a healthcare worker with PCR-confirmed SARS-CoV-2 infection or an uninfected control (not recorded which).

This clonotype was seen a handful of times. The V gene is TRBV30, the J gene TRBJ1-1, with D maybe TRBD1 (5 bases). Germline CDR1 is GTSNPN and CDR2 is SVGIG (reference sequence). The CDR3 has 15 residues. With 1 base removed from V and 5 bases from J, the gap between germline ends came to 17 bases. The CDR3 region is CAWSGVGRVGTEAFF. For the CDR3, the DNA is TGTGCCTGGAGTGGGGTTGGCAGGGTAGGAACTGAAGCTTTCTTT.

There are many counts of this clonotype. V is TRBV20-1 and J is TRBJ2-7; TRBD2 agrees at 13 bases. Germline lookup yields CDR1 DFQATT and CDR2 SNEGSKA (reference sequence). V trimming: 5 bases; J trimming: 0 bases; junction bases outside the gene matches: 7. The CDR3 length is 16 residues. The CDR3 here is CSAAGTSGTLSYEQYF. CDR3 in DNA: TGCAGTGCTGCCGGGACTAGCGGGACTCTCTCCTACGAGCAGTACTTC.

Only a few counts were recorded for this clonotype. The rearrangement links TRBV28 to TRBJ2-3; D might be TRBD2 (6 bases). The germline CDR1 and CDR2 sequences are MDHEN and SYDVKM. This CDR3 spans 14 amino acids. Trimming cost V 7 bases and J 6 bases, with 17 bases left between them. CDR3 loop: CASTPLGTLDTQYF. CDR3 DNA sequence: TGTGCCAGCACTCCACTCGGGACTTTGGATACGCAGTATTTT.

This clonotype occurred many times. V is TRBV27 and J is TRBJ2-3; D is perhaps TRBD1 or TRBD2 (6 bases each). V was shortened by 6 bases and J by 5 bases, with 18 bases between the two germline ends. The CDR3 consists of 15 residues. The V gene's germline CDR1 is MNHEY and CDR2 SMNVEV (reference sequence). Here the CDR3 reads CASSYPGARRDTQYF. CDR3 bases: TGTGCCAGCAGCTACCCGGGGGCTAGGAGAGATACGCAGTATTTT.

This clonotype occurred many times. The chain uses TRBV3-1 and TRBJ1-6, with a weak D call TRBD1 (5 bases). V was pared by 1 base and J by 17 bases, with 12 bases between. The CDR3 length is 12 residues. Germline-derived CDR1 and CDR2 are LGHDT and YNNKEL (reference sequence). The CDR3 nucleotides are TGTGCCAGCAGCCAAGGCGGGACGCGAGTCCACTTT. Amino acids: CASSQGGTRVHF.

This clonotype was counted ten times or more. The chain links TRBV23-1 to TRBJ2-1, with D perhaps matching TRBD2 (6 bases). Being an ORF, TRBV23-1 has a function that is uncertain. Deletions cut 4 bases from V and 7 bases from J, with 11 bases between. This CDR3 contains 13 residues. CDR3 sequence: CASSPPGGNEQFF. In DNA form, the CDR3 reads TGCGCCAGCAGTCCCCCCGGGGGTAATGAGCAGTTCTTC.

This clonotype was detected many times. The V gene is TRBV20-1, the J gene TRBJ2-3, with D tentatively TRBD1 or TRBD2 (5 bases each). Germline lookup yields CDR1 DFQATT and CDR2 SNEGSKA (reference sequence). CDR3 length: 16 residues. V was pared by 0 bases and J by 0 bases, with 13 bases between. The CDR3 nucleotides are TGCAGTGCTAGAGATCTGGGGCGGGTGAGCACAGATACGCAGTATTTT. Its protein is CSARDLGRVSTDTQYF.

The gene calls are TRBV7-9 and TRBJ2-1; 13 bases agree with TRBD2. The germline gives CDR1 SEHNR, CDR2 FQNEAQ (reference sequence). The CDR3 has 15 amino acids. J was trimmed by 4 bases and V by 5 bases; bases with no gene match: 2. CDR3 residues: CASSKGLAGYNEQFF. CDR3 in DNA: TGTGCCAGCAGCAAGGGACTAGCGGGATACAATGAGCAGTTCTTC.

This clonotype was seen a handful of times. This sequence joins TRBV7-2 and TRBJ2-1, with D possibly matching TRBD2 (6 bases). The V gene lost 5 bases and the J gene lost 6 bases, with 23 bases spanning the gap. This CDR3 region has 17 residues. Per germline, CDR1 SGHTA and CDR2 FQGNSA. This chain's CDR3 is CASSPLKDSGAGNEQFF. CDR3 coding DNA: TGTGCCAGCAGCCCCCTGAAGGACTCGGGAGCCGGCAATGAGCAGTTCTTC.

This clonotype was counted at least ten times. The chain has TRBV3-1 and TRBJ1-3; possibly TRBD1 for D (5 bases). Deletions cut 3 bases from V and 0 bases from J, with 12 bases between. The CDR3 sequence is 16 residues long. Per the germline V gene, CDR1 is LGHDT and CDR2 is YNNKEL (reference sequence). The chain's CDR3 is CASSQNRLGSGNTIYF. The CDR3 DNA follows: TGTGCCAGCAGCCAGAACAGGCTCGGCTCTGGAAACACCATATATTTT.

The chain is built from TRBV29-1 and TRBJ2-7; 8 positions agree with TRBD2. Germline V lookup: CDR1 SQVTM, CDR2 ANQGSEA. This CDR3 contains 13 residues. V shed 5 bases and J 1 base; nucleotides not matched to a gene: 4. The CDR3 spells CSVTSGSSYEQYF. The CDR3 DNA is TGCAGCGTTACCAGCGGGAGTTCCTACGAGCAGTACTTC.

This clonotype occurred many times. The gene calls are TRBV5-1 and TRBJ1-4, with a possible D match to TRBD1 (5 bases). The CDR3 sequence is 16 residues long. Per the germline V gene, CDR1 is SGHRS and CDR2 is YFSETQ. The V end lost 3 bases, the J end lost 5 bases, and 17 bases lay between the germline ends. Here the CDR3 DNA reads TGCGCCAGCAGCTCCCCGAAGGGGCTCGGGAATGAAAAACTGTTTTTT. This gives the protein CASSSPKGLGNEKLFF.

This clonotype appeared a few times. The chain is built from TRBV28 and TRBJ1-6; D is ambiguous. The CDR3 is 15 amino acids. In germline, CDR1 is MDHEN, CDR2 SYDVKM. V lost 6 bases and J lost 6, with 15 bases in between. The CDR3 region is CASRVPQSLNSPLHF. CDR3 DNA sequence: TGTGCCAGCAGGGTCCCTCAAAGCCTTAATTCACCCCTCCACTTT.

The sample holds many counts of this clonotype. The chain has TRBV9 and TRBJ2-7; 9 positions agree with TRBD1. Germline CDR1 reads SGDLS; CDR2 reads YYNGEE. There are 15 residues in the CDR3. The V segment lost 3 bases and the J segment 3 bases; nucleotides outside the gene matches: 7. The CDR3 sequence is CASSAGTGWVYEQYF. The DNA for the CDR3 is TGTGCCAGCAGCGCGGGGACAGGGTGGGTCTACGAGCAGTACTTC.